The 10 T cell receptor beta chains given below trace back to one sample, sequenced in a study of identical twins. TCRdb passed the 5' RACE reads through MiXCR, listing each CDR3 protein once. The sample has a few hundred thousand distinct CDR3 sequences; roughly 9.5% are singletons. This same sample was also part of a study on yellow fever vaccine responses in identical twins.

The sample consisted of PBMCs. The receptors originated from a woman younger than 30 in good health.

This clonotype has at least ten counts. The chain carries TRBV7-9 and TRBJ2-5, with 8 bases that match TRBD1. There are 15 residues in the CDR3. V trimming: 4 bases; J trimming: 5 bases; junction bases outside the gene matches: 9. Germline CDR1 reads SEHNR; CDR2 reads FQNEAQ (reference sequence). The chain's CDR3 is CASSSTGQDGETQYF. CDR3 coding DNA: TGTGCCAGCAGCTCCACGGGACAGGACGGTGAGACCCAGTACTTC.

V usage is TRBV7-2 and J usage is TRBJ2-5, with TRBD2 identical over 8 bases. The CDR3 runs 17 residues. Germline CDR1 SGHTA, CDR2 FQGNSA. Trimming cost V 1 base and J 4 bases; bases outside gene matches: 11. CDR3 in DNA: TGTGCCAGCAGCTTAGTGGGAACCCTAGCGGGCGTAGAGACCCAGTACTTC. This codes for CASSLVGTLAGVETQYF.

This chain uses TRBV11-1 with TRBJ2-2; maybe TRBD1 (6 bases). CDR1 SGHAT and CDR2 FQDESV come from the germline V gene (reference sequence). The CDR3 spans 15 residues. The V end was cut by 2 bases, the J end by 1 base, with 8 bases between. Here the CDR3 DNA reads TGTGCCAGCAGCTTATCGGACAGGAACACCGGGGAGCTGTTTTTT. Its protein product is CASSLSDRNTGELFF.

The J gene is TRBJ2-2, the V gene TRBV12-3 or TRBV12-4, with D perhaps TRBD2 (5 bases). V was shortened by 5 bases and J by 5 bases, with 12 bases between the two germline ends. The length of the CDR3 is 14 residues. The CDR3 DNA sequence: TGTGCCAGCAGTGCGTGGACTGATACCGGGGAGCTGTTTTTT. It codes for CASSAWTDTGELFF.

In this sample, this clonotype turned up a few times. The rearrangement links TRBV20-1 to TRBJ1-5; tentative D call: TRBD1 (6 bases). Trimming took 0 bases from V and 1 from J, leaving 10 bases between them. The germline gives CDR1 DFQATT, CDR2 SNEGSKA (reference sequence). The CDR3 is 15 residues long. The CDR3 region is CSAREHRVSNQPQHF. Written as DNA, the CDR3 is TGCAGTGCTAGAGAACACAGGGTAAGCAATCAGCCCCAGCATTTT.

This clonotype was counted only a few times. The CDR3 DNA reads as TGCGCCAGCAGCCCCGGGCCCTCGGGCGACCAAGAGACCCAGTACTTC. It translates to CASSPGPSGDQETQYF. The gene calls are TRBV4-1 and TRBJ2-5; no clear D gene. The CDR3 extends over 16 amino acids. V gave up 4 bases and J gave up 0 bases, with 15 bases separating them. Germline-derived CDR1 and CDR2 are MGHRA and YSYEKL.

The table lists this clonotype with a few counts. This chain connects TRBV25-1 to TRBJ1-2; D is ambiguous. Trimming stripped 3 bases from V and 6 bases from J, with 11 bases between. CDR3 size: 13 residues. The germline V gene encodes CDR1 MGHDK and CDR2 SYGVNS. CDR3 DNA sequence: TGTGCCAGCAGTGATCCGCGCAGTAATGGCTACACCTTC. This translates into CASSDPRSNGYTF.

This clonotype was seen repeatedly, ten times or more. The chain employs TRBV20-1 and TRBJ2-7; TRBD2 aligns across 11 bases. CDR3 length: 15 residues. Trimming cost V 0 bases and J 5 bases; bases outside gene matches: 6. Germline V gives CDR1 DFQATT, CDR2 SNEGSKA (reference sequence). CDR3 nucleotides: TGCAGTGCTAGAGATAGACTAGCGGGACTCAACGAGCAGTACTTC. Translated: CSARDRLAGLNEQYF.

This clonotype has ten or more counts. The chain recombines TRBV12-3 or TRBV12-4 with TRBJ2-5; 7 nucleotides match TRBD1. The CDR3 totals 15 residues. J lost 2 bases, V lost 5 bases, and 8 bases had no gene match. The CDR3 spells CASSPRPGQQETQYF. As DNA, the CDR3 is TGTGCCAGCAGTCCCCGCCCGGGACAGCAAGAGACCCAGTACTTC.

A few counts support this clonotype. The chain uses TRBV7-2 and TRBJ2-5, with 7 positions matching TRBD2. The CDR3 runs to 15 residues. Per germline, CDR1 SGHTA and CDR2 FQGNSA. The V and J ends lost 8 bases and 3 bases, in that order; junction bases with no gene match: 12. The CDR3 here is CASGGDGTKEETQYF. The DNA of the CDR3 is TGTGCCAGCGGGGGGGACGGGACTAAGGAAGAGACCCAGTACTTC. Based on the CDR3 plus reference TRBV7-2 and TRBJ2-5, the full variable domain is GAGVSQSPSNKVTEKGKDVELRCDPISGHTALYWYRQSLGQGLEFLIYFQGNSAPDKSGLPSDRFSAERTGGSVSTLTIQRTQQEDSAVYLCASGGDGTKEETQYFGPGTRLLVL.